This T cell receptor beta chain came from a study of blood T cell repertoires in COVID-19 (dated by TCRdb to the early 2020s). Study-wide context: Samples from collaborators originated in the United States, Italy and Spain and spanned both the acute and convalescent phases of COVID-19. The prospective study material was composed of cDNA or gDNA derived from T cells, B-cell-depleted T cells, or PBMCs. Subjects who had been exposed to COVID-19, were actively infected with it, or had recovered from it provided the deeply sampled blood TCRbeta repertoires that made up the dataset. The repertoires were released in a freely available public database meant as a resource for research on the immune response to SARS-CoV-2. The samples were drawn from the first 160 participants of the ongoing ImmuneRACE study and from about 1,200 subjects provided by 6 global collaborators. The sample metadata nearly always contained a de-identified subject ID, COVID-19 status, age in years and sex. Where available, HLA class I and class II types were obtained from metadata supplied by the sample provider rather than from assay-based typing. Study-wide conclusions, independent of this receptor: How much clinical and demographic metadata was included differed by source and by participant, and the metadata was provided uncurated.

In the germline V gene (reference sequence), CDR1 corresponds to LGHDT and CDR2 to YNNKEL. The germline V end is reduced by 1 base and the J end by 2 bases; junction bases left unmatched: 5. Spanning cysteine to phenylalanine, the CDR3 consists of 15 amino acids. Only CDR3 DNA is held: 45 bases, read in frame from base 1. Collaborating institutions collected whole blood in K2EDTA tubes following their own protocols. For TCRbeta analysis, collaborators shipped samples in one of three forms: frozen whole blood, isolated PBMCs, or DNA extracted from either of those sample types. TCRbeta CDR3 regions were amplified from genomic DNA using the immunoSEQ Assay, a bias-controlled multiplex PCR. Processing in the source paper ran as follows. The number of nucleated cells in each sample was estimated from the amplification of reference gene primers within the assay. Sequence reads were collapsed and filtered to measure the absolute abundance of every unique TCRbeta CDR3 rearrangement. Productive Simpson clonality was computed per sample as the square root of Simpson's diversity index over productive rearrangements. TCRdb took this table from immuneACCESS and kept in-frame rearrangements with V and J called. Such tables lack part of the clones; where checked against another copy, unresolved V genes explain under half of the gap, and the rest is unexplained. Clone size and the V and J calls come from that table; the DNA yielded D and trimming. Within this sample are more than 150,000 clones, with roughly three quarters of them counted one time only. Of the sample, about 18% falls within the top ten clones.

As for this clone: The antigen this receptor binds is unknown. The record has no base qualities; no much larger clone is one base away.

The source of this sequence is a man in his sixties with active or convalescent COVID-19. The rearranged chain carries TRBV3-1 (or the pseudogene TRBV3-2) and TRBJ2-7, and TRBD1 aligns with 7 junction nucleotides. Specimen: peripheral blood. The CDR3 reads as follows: CASSQASGGTYEQYF. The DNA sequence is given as TGTGCCAGCAGCCAAGCCTCAGGGGGAACCTACGAGCAGTACTTC.